Following are 30 T cell receptor beta chains from one sample sequenced in a study of blood T cell repertoires in COVID-19. Generated by immunoSEQ multiplex PCR, the TCRdb table keeps only in-frame clones and is missing some. Among some 270,000 clones listed, approximately 83% were seen once. The sequencing input was peripheral blood. The receptor source for this set is a woman in her sixties or seventies with acute or convalescent COVID-19.

V gene TRBV29-1 combines with J gene TRBJ2-3; 7 bases agree with TRBD2. The CDR3 has 12 amino acids. The V segment lost 7 bases and the J segment 2 bases; nucleotides outside the gene matches: 3. Germline assignment: CDR1 SQVTM and CDR2 ANQGSEA. CDR3 sequence reads: CSEQRDTDTQYF. The CDR3 coding sequence is TGCAGCGAGCAGCGGGACACAGATACGCAGTATTTT.

Here the CDR3 reads CASSFSGGIANSPLHF. The DNA for the CDR3 is TGTGCCAGCAGTTTCTCAGGGGGCATCGCTAATTCACCCCTCCACTTT. This chain connects TRBV27 to TRBJ1-6, with 8 bases fitting TRBD1. Germline V gene sequence: CDR1 MNHEY, CDR2 SMNVEV (reference sequence). Losses at the gene ends were 3 bases for V and 6 bases for J; bases not matched to a gene: 7. This CDR3 has 16 residues.

The chain's CDR3 is CASSYSSAGKLFF. DNA for the CDR3: TGTGCCAGCAGTTACTCGAGTGCTGGAAAACTGTTTTTT. V gene TRBV6-5 combines with J gene TRBJ1-4, with no clear D. Trimming pared 0 bases from V and 10 bases from J, leaving 9 bases between. In germline, CDR1 is MNHEY, CDR2 SVGAGI. CDR3 length: 13 residues.

This chain joins TRBV2 and TRBJ1-2, with D unresolved. This CDR3 comprises 14 residues. The germline CDR1 and CDR2 sequences are SNHLY and FYNNEI. Trimming stripped 4 bases from V and 4 bases from J, with 13 bases between. In DNA, the CDR3 is TGTGCCAGCAGTGCTTTACGGGAAGGCTATGGCTACACCTTC. This gives the protein CASSALREGYGYTF.

The chain combines TRBV13 with TRBJ2-3; 11 bases fit TRBD2. The J segment lost 2 bases and the V segment lost 5 bases, leaving 9 bases of the junction unmatched. Germline V gives CDR1 PRHDT, CDR2 FYEKMQ (reference sequence). CDR3 length: 17 amino acids. CDR3 bases: TGTGCCAGCAGCCACCTCGCGGGACTAGCGGACACAGATACGCAGTATTTT. Its protein is CASSHLAGLADTDTQYF.

This chain joins TRBV18 and TRBJ2-7; 8 bases are a match to TRBD2. J gave up 1 base and V 1 base, and 6 bases lay outside the gene matches. Germline lookup yields CDR1 KGHSH and CDR2 LQKENI. The CDR3 consists of 16 residues. The DNA of the CDR3 is TGTGCCAGCTCACCACGGAACGGGGGGGCTTCCTACGAGCAGTACTTC. Protein sequence: CASSPRNGGASYEQYF.

The chain combines TRBV30 with TRBJ1-2; the D gene is possibly TRBD1 (5 bases). This CDR3 comprises 12 residues. The germline gives CDR1 GTSNPN, CDR2 SVGIG (reference sequence). The V end lost 4 bases, the J end lost 6 bases, and 12 bases lay between the germline ends. CDR3: CAWTGGGDGYTF. DNA of the CDR3: TGTGCCTGGACTGGGGGAGGCGATGGCTACACCTTC.

This sequence joins TRBV6-1 and TRBJ1-4, with unresolved D. This CDR3 has 15 residues. In germline, CDR1 is MNHNS, CDR2 SASEGT. Trimming left V 0 bases short and J 3 bases short, with 8 bases between. The CDR3 sequence is CASSEASAANEKLFF. The DNA for the CDR3 is TGTGCCAGCAGTGAAGCTTCGGCGGCTAATGAAAAACTGTTTTTT.

The gene calls are TRBV19 and TRBJ1-5; D is uncertain. V dropped 3 bases and J dropped 9 bases, with 18 bases sitting between them. Per the germline V gene, CDR1 is LNHDA and CDR2 is SQIVND (reference sequence). CDR3 length: 15 residues. CDR3 DNA sequence: TGTGCCAGTAGTATGAGGCGGCAATGGTCTTTGCCCCAGCATTTT. As protein: CASSMRRQWSLPQHF.

This chain joins TRBV12-3 or TRBV12-4 and TRBJ1-1, with 7 bases lining up with TRBD1. This CDR3 has 13 amino acids. Trimming removed 8 bases from V and 3 bases from J; junction bases left unmatched: 6. CDR3 loop: CASADRAHTEAFF. In nucleotides, the CDR3 is TGTGCCAGCGCCGACAGGGCACACACTGAAGCTTTCTTT.

V and J are TRBV18 and TRBJ2-1, with D possibly matching TRBD1 (7 bases). Germline V gene lookup returns CDR1 KGHSH and CDR2 LQKENI. V was pared by 2 bases and J by 8 bases, with 13 bases between. The CDR3 loop spans 14 amino acids. CDR3 nucleotide sequence: TGTGCCAGCTCACCATTCCAGGGGGAGGATGAGCAGTTCTTC. Protein: CASSPFQGEDEQFF.

The DNA for the CDR3 is TGCGCCAGCAGCCAACTCTCTAGCGGACCAATAAGTACGCAGTATTTT. This translates into CASSQLSSGPISTQYF. The V call is TRBV4-1, the J call TRBJ2-3; TRBD2 matches 7 bases. This CDR3 spans 16 amino acids. The germline gives CDR1 MGHRA, CDR2 YSYEKL. Germline trimming cut 2 bases from V and 8 bases from J; bases unmatched to any gene: 13.

J is TRBJ1-2 and V is TRBV6-4, with D possibly TRBD1 on 6 matching bases. Germline V lookup: CDR1 MRHNA, CDR2 SNTAGT. The CDR3 has 13 residues. Trimming removed 5 bases from V and 3 bases from J, with 10 bases in between. CDR3 residues: CASSPQGDYGYTF. The CDR3 bases are TGTGCCAGCAGTCCACAGGGAGACTATGGCTACACCTTC.

The chain is built from TRBV6-1 and TRBJ1-1; D might be TRBD1 (5 bases). Trimming stripped 2 bases from V and 5 bases from J, with 12 bases between. This CDR3 comprises 14 residues. Germline V lookup: CDR1 MNHNS, CDR2 SASEGT. CDR3: CASSEYQGSTEAFF. CDR3 coding DNA: TGTGCCAGCAGTGAATACCAGGGTTCAACTGAAGCTTTCTTT.

This clone was counted a single time. The V and J genes are TRBV6-2 or TRBV6-3 and TRBJ2-1, with 8 bases that match TRBD2. After removal of 2 bases from V and 8 bases from J, the junction contained 11 bases not matched to a gene. Germline values: CDR1 MNHEY, CDR2 SVGEGT. CDR3 length equals 16 residues. This chain's CDR3 is CASSYGGGGPPHEQFF. The CDR3 nucleotides are TGTGCCAGCAGTTACGGGGGCGGGGGGCCCCCACATGAGCAGTTCTTC.

V gene TRBV24-1 combines with J gene TRBJ2-2; D ambiguous. The CDR3 is 13 residues long. Trimming removed 1 base at V and 8 bases at J, with 7 bases between. Germline CDR1 and CDR2: KGHDR and SFDVKD. The CDR3 coding sequence is TGTGCCACCAGTGATTTCGGCGGAGGGGAGCTGTTTTTT. Its translation is CATSDFGGGELFF.

V usage is TRBV19 and J usage is TRBJ1-4; 9 bases map to TRBD1. With V trimmed by 3 bases and J by 8 bases, 4 bases remained unmatched. Germline CDR1 reads LNHDA; CDR2 reads SQIVND (reference sequence). The CDR3 has 14 residues. CDR3 amino acids: CASSMRTGEEKLFF. In DNA form, the CDR3 reads TGTGCCAGTAGTATGAGGACAGGGGAAGAAAAACTGTTTTTT.

This clone has just one count. The rearrangement links TRBV14 to TRBJ2-1; 16 bases are a match to TRBD2. The trim removed 4 bases at V and 4 bases at J, leaving 1 base unmatched. Germline V lookup: CDR1 SGHDN, CDR2 FVKESK. The CDR3 has 16 residues. In DNA, the CDR3 is TGTGCCAGCAGCCTGGGACTAGCGGGGGGGTACAATGAGCAGTTCTTC. Protein: CASSLGLAGGYNEQFF.

The rearrangement joins TRBV5-8 to TRBJ2-5, with 8 bases fitting TRBD1. The CDR3 spans 14 residues. The germline CDR1 and CDR2 sequences are SGHTS and YDEGEE. The V and J ends lost 7 bases and 7 bases, in that order; junction bases with no gene match: 12. CDR3 sequence reads: CASDLDRGRGTQYF. The CDR3 nucleotides are TGTGCCAGCGACCTAGACAGGGGCCGTGGGACCCAGTACTTC. Filled out from reference TRBV5-8 and TRBJ2-5, the complete variable domain reads EAGVTQSPTHLIKTRGQQATLRCSPISGHTSVYWYQQALGLGLQFLLWYDEGEERNRGNFPPRFSGRQFPNYSSELNVNALELEDSALYLCASDLDRGRGTQYFGPGTRLLVL.

J is TRBJ2-5 and V is TRBV4-1; D is uncertain. This CDR3 spans 13 amino acids. V shed 4 bases and J shed 1 base, with 7 bases lying between them. Germline V gene lookup returns CDR1 MGHRA and CDR2 YSYEKL. CDR3: CASSPQIQETQYF. The CDR3 bases are TGCGCCAGCAGCCCTCAGATCCAAGAGACCCAGTACTTC.

The gene calls are TRBV24-1 and TRBJ1-5; 7 bases map to TRBD1. With 2 bases clipped from V and 4 bases from J, the junction kept 10 bases outside the gene matches. The germline V gene has CDR1 KGHDR and CDR2 SFDVKD. The CDR3 is made up of 17 amino acids. Here the CDR3 DNA reads TGTGCCACCAGTGATTCGAAAGGACAGGTCGGGAATCAGCCCCAGCATTTT. It translates to CATSDSKGQVGNQPQHF.

The genes are TRBV11-3 and TRBJ2-2; D is possibly TRBD1 (5 bases). The V gene lost 2 bases and the J gene lost 6 bases, with 19 bases spanning the gap. The CDR3 has 17 amino acids. In germline, CDR1 is SGHNT, CDR2 YENEEA. CDR3: CASSLMPQGRIPGELFF. The CDR3 bases are TGTGCCAGCAGCTTAATGCCCCAGGGAAGAATCCCCGGGGAGCTGTTTTTT. Filled out from reference TRBV11-3 and TRBJ2-2, the complete variable domain reads EAGVVQSPRYKIIEKKQPVAFWCNPISGHNTLYWYLQNLGQGPELLIRYENEEAVDDSQLPKDRFSAERLKGVDSTLKIQPAELGDSAVYLCASSLMPQGRIPGELFFGEGSRLTVL.

J is TRBJ1-1 and V is TRBV12-3 or TRBV12-4, with TRBD1 matching 8 bases. After removal of 1 base from V and 9 bases from J, the junction contained 1 base not matched to a gene. There are 12 residues in the CDR3. The DNA of the CDR3 is TGTGCCAGCAGTTTAGGGACAGGGAAAGCTTTCTTT. Protein: CASSLGTGKAFF.

This chain joins TRBV27 and TRBJ1-1; 9 nucleotides line up with TRBD1. With V trimmed by 5 bases and J by 11 bases, 6 bases remained unmatched. Germline V lookup: CDR1 MNHEY, CDR2 SMNVEV (reference sequence). This CDR3 has 12 residues. In nucleotides, the CDR3 is TGTGCCAGCAGTCAGGACAGGGGCGTCGCTTTCTTT. It translates to CASSQDRGVAFF.

The rearrangement joins TRBV5-6 to TRBJ2-1, with 8 nucleotides matching TRBD2. Losses at the gene ends were 4 bases for V and 7 bases for J; bases not matched to a gene: 19. Germline lookup yields CDR1 SGHDT and CDR2 YYEEEE. The CDR3 consists of 18 residues. The CDR3 loop is CASSPPGLGGGPWNEQFF. CDR3 sequence (DNA): TGTGCCAGCAGCCCCCCGGGATTGGGCGGGGGGCCATGGAATGAGCAGTTCTTC. Full variable domain (missing parts from reference TRBV5-6 and TRBJ2-1): DAGVTQSPTHLIKTRGQQVTLRCSPKSGHDTVSWYQQALGQGPQFIFQYYEEEERQRGNFPDRFSGHQFPNYSSELNVNALLLGDSALYLCASSPPGLGGGPWNEQFFGPGTRLTVL.

The rearrangement uses TRBV19 and TRBJ1-5; no definite D call. V dropped 4 bases and J dropped 0 bases, with 10 bases sitting between them. Germline-derived CDR1 and CDR2 are LNHDA and SQIVND (reference sequence). The CDR3 is 15 residues long. The CDR3 sequence is CASSTLRYSNQPQHF. DNA of the CDR3: TGTGCCAGTAGTACCCTCCGGTATAGCAATCAGCCCCAGCATTTT. The whole variable domain, remainder taken from reference TRBV19 and TRBJ1-5, is DGGITQSPKYLFRKEGQNVTLSCEQNLNHDAMYWYRQDPGQGLRLIYYSQIVNDFQKGDIAEGYSVSREKKESFPLTVTSAQKNPTAFYLCASSTLRYSNQPQHFGDGTRLSIL.

The rearrangement uses TRBV5-4 and TRBJ2-7; 8 bases agree with TRBD2. Germline-derived CDR1 and CDR2 are SGHNT and YYREEE (reference sequence). The CDR3 spans 15 residues. Trimming took 2 bases from V and 2 from J; bases not matched to a gene: 6. The CDR3 nucleotides are TGTGCCAGCAGCTTCCCCAGCGGGGGAGCCTACGAGCAGTACTTC. Its translation is CASSFPSGGAYEQYF.

The chain joins TRBV2 to TRBJ1-2; D is possibly TRBD1 (6 bases). Germline V gene data show CDR1 as SNHLY and CDR2 as FYNNEI. The V end was cut by 8 bases, the J end by 2 bases, with 15 bases between. The CDR3 spans 14 residues. Here the CDR3 reads CASYREQGNYGYTF. Here the CDR3 DNA reads TGTGCCAGCTACAGGGAACAGGGAAACTATGGCTACACCTTC. Drawing the rest from reference TRBV2 and TRBJ1-2, the complete variable domain is EPEVTQTPSHQVTQMGQEVILRCVPISNHLYFYWYRQILGQKVEFLVSFYNNEISEKSEIFDDQFSVERPDGSNFTLKIRSTKLEDSAMYFCASYREQGNYGYTFGSGTRLTVV.

The chain has TRBV4-1 and TRBJ2-4; TRBD1 matches at 7 bases. V shed 4 bases and J 1 base; nucleotides not matched to a gene: 7. The CDR3 totals 16 residues. The V gene's germline CDR1 is MGHRA and CDR2 YSYEKL. The CDR3 region is CASSRGQPGAKNIQYF. CDR3 nucleotides: TGCGCCAGCAGCCGGGGACAGCCTGGGGCCAAAAACATTCAGTACTTC.

The table lists this clone with a few counts. The rearrangement joins TRBV14 to TRBJ2-2; possibly TRBD2 for D (5 bases). The germline gives CDR1 SGHDN, CDR2 FVKESK. Trimming pared 2 bases from V and 7 bases from J, leaving 8 bases between. This CDR3 spans 13 amino acids. The CDR3 here is CASSQFRGGELFF. The CDR3 DNA follows: TGTGCCAGCAGCCAATTCCGGGGCGGGGAGCTGTTTTTT.